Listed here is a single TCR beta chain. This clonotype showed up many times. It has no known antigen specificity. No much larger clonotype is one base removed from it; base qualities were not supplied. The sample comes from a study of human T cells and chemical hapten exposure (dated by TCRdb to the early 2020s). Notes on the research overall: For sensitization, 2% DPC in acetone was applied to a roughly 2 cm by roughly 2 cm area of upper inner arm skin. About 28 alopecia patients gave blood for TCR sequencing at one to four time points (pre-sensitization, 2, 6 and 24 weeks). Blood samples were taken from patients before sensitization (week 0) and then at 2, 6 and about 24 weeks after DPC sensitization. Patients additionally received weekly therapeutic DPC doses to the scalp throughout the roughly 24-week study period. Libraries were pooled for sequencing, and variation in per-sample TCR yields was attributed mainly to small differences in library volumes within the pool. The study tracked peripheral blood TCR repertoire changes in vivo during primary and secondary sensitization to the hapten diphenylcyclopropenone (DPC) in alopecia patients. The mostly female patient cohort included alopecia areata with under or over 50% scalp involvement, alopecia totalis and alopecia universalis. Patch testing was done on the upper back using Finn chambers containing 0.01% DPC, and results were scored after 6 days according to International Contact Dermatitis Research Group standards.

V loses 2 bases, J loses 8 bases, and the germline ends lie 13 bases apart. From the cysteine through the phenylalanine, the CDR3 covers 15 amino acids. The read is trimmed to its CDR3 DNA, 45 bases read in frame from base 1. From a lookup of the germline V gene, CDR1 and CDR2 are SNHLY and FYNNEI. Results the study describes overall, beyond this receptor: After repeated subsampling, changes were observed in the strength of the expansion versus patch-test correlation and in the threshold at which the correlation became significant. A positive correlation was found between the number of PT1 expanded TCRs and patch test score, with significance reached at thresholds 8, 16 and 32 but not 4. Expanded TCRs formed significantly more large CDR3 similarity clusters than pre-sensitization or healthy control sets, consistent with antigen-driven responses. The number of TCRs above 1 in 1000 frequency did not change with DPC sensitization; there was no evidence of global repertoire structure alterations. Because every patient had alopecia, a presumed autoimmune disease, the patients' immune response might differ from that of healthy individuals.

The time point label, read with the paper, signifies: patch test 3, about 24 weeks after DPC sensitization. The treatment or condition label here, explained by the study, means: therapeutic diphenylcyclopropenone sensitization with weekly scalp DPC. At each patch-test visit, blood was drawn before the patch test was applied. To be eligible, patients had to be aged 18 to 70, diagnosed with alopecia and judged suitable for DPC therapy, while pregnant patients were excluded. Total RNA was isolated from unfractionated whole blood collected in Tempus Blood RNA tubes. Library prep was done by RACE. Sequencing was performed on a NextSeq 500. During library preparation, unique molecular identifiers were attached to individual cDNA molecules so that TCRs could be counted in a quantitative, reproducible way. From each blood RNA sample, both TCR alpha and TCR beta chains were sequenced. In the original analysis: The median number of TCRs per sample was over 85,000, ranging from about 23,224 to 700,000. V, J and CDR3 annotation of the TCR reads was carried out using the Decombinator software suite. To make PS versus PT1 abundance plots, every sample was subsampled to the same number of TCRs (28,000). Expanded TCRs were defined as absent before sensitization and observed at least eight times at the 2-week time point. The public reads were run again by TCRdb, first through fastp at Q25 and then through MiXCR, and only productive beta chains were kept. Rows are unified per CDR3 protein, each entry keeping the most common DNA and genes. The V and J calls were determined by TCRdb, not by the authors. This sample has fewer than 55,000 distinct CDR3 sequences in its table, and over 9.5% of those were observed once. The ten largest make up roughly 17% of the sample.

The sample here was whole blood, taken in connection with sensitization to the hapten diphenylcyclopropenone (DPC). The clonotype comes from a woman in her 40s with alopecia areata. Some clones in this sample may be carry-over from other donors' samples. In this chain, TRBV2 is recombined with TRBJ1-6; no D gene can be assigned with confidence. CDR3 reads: CASSENDSFYSPLHF. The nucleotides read TGTGCCAGCAGTGAAAACGACTCCTTTTATTCACCCCTCCACTTT.